What follows are 3 T cell receptor beta chains derived from one specimen sequenced in a study of glioma-infiltrating T cells. Amplification of TCR alpha and beta CDR3 regions from RNA used iRepertoire nested multiplex PCR. Each CDR3 protein gets one entry after TCRdb re-called the multiplex PCR reads with MiXCR. The sample lists a few hundred thousand distinct CDR3 sequences; 41% were seen once. Sequencing was performed on glioma tissue, nonneoplastic brain tissue, or PBMCs (not recorded which). Receptors were obtained from a human donor with low-grade glioma or glioblastoma, undergoing nonglioma brain surgery, or in good health (not recorded which).

The chain carries TRBV7-2 and TRBJ1-2; TRBD1 matches at 7 bases. Germline V CDR1 and CDR2: SGHTA, FQGNSA. This CDR3 has 17 amino acids. V lost 5 bases and J lost 4; bases outside the gene matches: 16. The CDR3 DNA follows: TGTGCCAGCAGCCAGCAGGCAACAGGGGCTTCCTCCTATGGCTACACCTTC. Protein: CASSQQATGASSYGYTF.

This clonotype was counted only a few times. The CDR3 loop reads CSARDYRQIDQPQHF. In DNA, the CDR3 is TGCAGTGCTAGAGATTACCGACAGATAGATCAGCCCCAGCATTTT. The chain joins TRBV20-1 to TRBJ1-5, with D possibly TRBD1 on 5 matching bases. This CDR3 is built from 15 residues. Germline-derived CDR1 and CDR2 are DFQATT and SNEGSKA (reference sequence). Deletions cut 0 bases from V and 5 bases from J, with 14 bases between.

This clonotype was detected a few times. V gene TRBV5-1 combines with J gene TRBJ1-1; 7 bases are shared with TRBD1. The CDR3 covers 15 residues. The ends lost 4 bases at V and 5 bases at J; junction bases unmatched: 11. Germline V lookup: CDR1 SGHRS, CDR2 YFSETQ. CDR3 sequence reads: CASSTQGTGFTEAFF. The CDR3 DNA reads TGCGCCAGCAGCACACAGGGGACGGGTTTTACTGAAGCTTTCTTT.